The 3 T cell receptor beta chains below come from one sample, sequenced in a study of blood T cell repertoires in COVID-19. Libraries were prepared by immunoSEQ multiplex PCR; TCRdb keeps only in-frame clonotypes and omits some of them. The repertoire includes 300,000 to 500,000 clones, roughly 90% of them detected once, and 0.97% sits in the top ten. The sample comprised PBMCs or T cells enriched from blood (not recorded which). The receptors stem from a woman aged 30 to 39 with acute COVID-19.

Worth noting for this clone: This same CDR3 is encoded by further DNA sequences in the sample. This sequence joins TRBV18 and TRBJ1-1, with a weak D call TRBD1 (6 bases). This CDR3 comprises 14 residues. V lost 6 bases and J lost 4, with 15 bases in between. Germline CDR1 is KGHSH and CDR2 is LQKENI. CDR3 sequence reads: CASSPGQRGTEAFF. The CDR3 nucleotides are TGTGCCAGCTCCCCGGGACAAAGGGGCACTGAAGCTTTCTTT.

The chain is built from TRBV4-3 and TRBJ1-4; D gene uncertain. Between the trimmed V and J ends, which lost 0 bases and 0 bases, there was a span of 11 bases. CDR3 length: 17 amino acids. Germline V lookup: CDR1 LGHNA, CDR2 YSLEER. The CDR3 sequence is CASSQDSGSATNEKLFF. The CDR3 nucleotides read TGCGCCAGCAGCCAAGATTCGGGGTCTGCAACTAATGAAAAACTGTTTTTT.

This clone was seen a few times. The chain employs TRBV9 and TRBJ1-2, with TRBD1 matching over 10 bases. Looked up from germline, CDR1 is SGDLS and CDR2 is YYNGEE. This CDR3 contains 14 residues. V was pared by 4 bases and J by 7 bases, with 7 bases of the junction left unmatched. As DNA, the CDR3 is TGTGCCAGCAGCACGACAGGGGGCGCGGGTGGCTACACCTTC. Translation: CASSTTGGAGGYTF.